One sample yielded the 32 T cell receptor beta chains listed below, sequenced in a study of cytomegalovirus exposure and HLA in healthy donors. With 60 Vbeta and 13 Jbeta primers, the PCR was carried out. The data were produced by immunoSEQ multiplex PCR, yet TCRdb's version contains in-frame clones alone and is incomplete. The sample lists approximately 120,000 clones, over 60% occurring once. Sequencing used PBMCs. The source is a middle-aged woman in good health and CMV-seronegative.

There are a few counts of this clone. This chain uses TRBV27 with TRBJ2-3; 7 nucleotides line up with TRBD2. Per the germline V gene, CDR1 is MNHEY and CDR2 is SMNVEV (reference sequence). This CDR3 region has 15 residues. Losses at the gene ends were 2 bases for V and 3 bases for J; bases not matched to a gene: 5. The CDR3 sequence is CASSLGAGETDTQYF. In DNA form, the CDR3 reads TGTGCCAGCAGTTTAGGGGCGGGAGAGACAGATACGCAGTATTTT.

The V and J genes are TRBV15 and TRBJ1-1; D is unresolved. Looked up from germline, CDR1 is LNHNV and CDR2 is YYDKDF (reference sequence). Trimming pared 0 bases from V and 8 bases from J, leaving 16 bases between. The CDR3 extends over 15 amino acids. CDR3 sequence: CATSRDLVPDKEAFF. CDR3 in DNA: TGTGCCACCAGCAGAGATCTAGTACCGGATAAAGAAGCTTTCTTT.

This clone was found once. The genes are TRBV6-5 and TRBJ2-1; 10 nucleotides match TRBD1. Trimming at V came to 6 bases and at J to 8 bases, leaving 10 bases not matched to a gene. The CDR3 loop spans 15 amino acids. Germline V gene lookup returns CDR1 MNHEY and CDR2 SVGAGI. CDR3 loop: CASRETGTGVDEQFF. The CDR3 nucleotides are TGTGCCAGCAGAGAGACCGGGACAGGGGTAGATGAGCAGTTCTTC.

V usage is TRBV19 and J usage is TRBJ1-1; 7 nucleotides match TRBD1. There are 13 residues in the CDR3. J gave up 0 bases and V 10 bases, and 5 bases lay outside the gene matches. The germline CDR1 and CDR2 sequences are LNHDA and SQIVND (reference sequence). For the CDR3, the DNA is TGTGCCACCCAACAGGGGATGAACACTGAAGCTTTCTTT. It translates to CATQQGMNTEAFF.

This chain connects TRBV7-2 to TRBJ1-1; D gene ambiguous. The germline gives CDR1 SGHTA, CDR2 FQGNSA. The CDR3 has 13 residues. With 5 bases removed from V and 1 base from J, the gap between germline ends came to 8 bases. The CDR3: CASSATRNTEAFF. CDR3 bases: TGTGCCAGCAGCGCAACAAGGAACACTGAAGCTTTCTTT.

The rearrangement joins TRBV4-3 to TRBJ1-5, with D possibly being TRBD1 (5 bases). CDR1 is LGHNA and CDR2 is YSLEER in the germline V gene. The V end lost 4 bases, the J end lost 4 bases, and 14 bases lay between the germline ends. This CDR3 spans 15 amino acids. The CDR3 loop reads CASSLGRGGNQPQHF. As DNA, the CDR3 is TGCGCCAGCAGCCTTGGCCGGGGGGGAAATCAGCCCCAGCATTTT.

The rearrangement uses TRBV6-5 and TRBJ2-5, with a possible D match to TRBD2 (5 bases). The CDR3 is 12 residues long. V was pared by 6 bases and J by 11 bases, with 16 bases between. Germline V gives CDR1 MNHEY, CDR2 SVGAGI. The chain's CDR3 is CASSLITGEQYF. The CDR3 bases are TGTGCCAGCAGCTTAATTACTGGGGAGCAGTACTTC.

This chain links TRBV6-5 with TRBJ1-5; 7 positions match TRBD1. Per germline, CDR1 MNHEY and CDR2 SVGAGI. V was pared by 3 bases and J by 5 bases, with 4 bases of the junction left unmatched. This CDR3 region has 14 residues. Here the CDR3 reads CASSYRGLDQPQHF. In nucleotides, the CDR3 is TGTGCCAGCAGTTATAGGGGGCTGGATCAGCCCCAGCATTTT.

This clone was observed a handful of times. The chain has TRBV10-3 and TRBJ2-7, with 10 bases fitting TRBD2. V lost 8 bases to trimming and J lost 4 bases; unmatched junction nucleotides: 2. Per germline, CDR1 ENHRY and CDR2 SYGVKD. The CDR3 extends over 12 amino acids. CDR3 coding DNA: TGTGCCATCGGACTAGCGGTTTACGAGCAGTACTTC. Translation: CAIGLAVYEQYF.

The chain links TRBV27 to TRBJ1-4, with D maybe TRBD1 (6 bases). V lost 4 bases and J 7 bases, leaving 13 bases between the germline ends. This CDR3 contains 14 residues. The germline gives CDR1 MNHEY, CDR2 SMNVEV (reference sequence). As DNA, the CDR3 is TGTGCCAGCAGTTATCAGGGGATGGGTGAAAAACTGTTTTTT. Amino acid sequence: CASSYQGMGEKLFF.

The chain is built from TRBV5-1 and TRBJ1-5, with 7 positions matching TRBD1. CDR1 and CDR2 from the germline V gene are SGHRS and YFSETQ. The CDR3 length is 13 residues. V shed 3 bases and J 4 bases; nucleotides not matched to a gene: 1. CDR3 in DNA: TGCGCCAGCAGCTCGGGACAGAATCAGCCCCAGCATTTT. This codes for CASSSGQNQPQHF.

The chain combines TRBV27 with TRBJ2-1, with 7 bases lining up with TRBD2. With 1 base clipped from V and 6 bases from J, the junction kept 9 bases outside the gene matches. The CDR3 consists of 16 residues. In germline, CDR1 is MNHEY, CDR2 SMNVEV (reference sequence). CDR3 loop: CASSLFGSGAFNEQFF. The CDR3, as DNA: TGTGCCAGCAGTTTATTTGGGAGCGGGGCCTTCAATGAGCAGTTCTTC.

This chain connects TRBV7-9 to TRBJ2-1; perhaps TRBD2 as D (5 bases). The germline gives CDR1 SEHNR, CDR2 FQNEAQ (reference sequence). The CDR3 is made up of 14 amino acids. V was shortened by 1 base and J by 4 bases, with 8 bases between the two germline ends. The CDR3 DNA reads as TGTGCCAGCAGCTTAGTGAGCGGTTACAATGAGCAGTTCTTC. Protein product: CASSLVSGYNEQFF.

The chain has TRBV4-2 and TRBJ2-2, with 7 bases lining up with TRBD1. Germline V gene data show CDR1 as LGHNA and CDR2 as YNFKEQ. The CDR3 consists of 17 residues. Germline trimming cut 1 base from V and 1 base from J; bases unmatched to any gene: 6. The CDR3 DNA reads as TGTGCCAGCAGCCAAGGGCTGACAGGGTGGAACACCGGGGAGCTGTTTTTT. Translating gives CASSQGLTGWNTGELFF.

This chain connects TRBV7-9 to TRBJ2-1; 7 bases are a match to TRBD2. With V trimmed by 3 bases and J by 10 bases, 6 bases remained unmatched. CDR1 and CDR2 (germline): SEHNR, FQNEAQ (reference sequence). This CDR3 is 13 amino acids long. In DNA form, the CDR3 reads TGTGCCAGCAGCTTTGGGGGGGTGGGAGAGCAGTTCTTC. Its protein product is CASSFGGVGEQFF.

The chain links TRBV28 to TRBJ2-5, with a weak D call TRBD2 (6 bases). The CDR3 has 16 residues. Germline CDR1 MDHEN, CDR2 SYDVKM. V was pared by 4 bases and J by 5 bases, with 20 bases between. DNA for the CDR3: TGTGCCAGCAGTTCCCTCGGAGCGGGTCCCGGGGAGACCCAGTACTTC. Protein product: CASSSLGAGPGETQYF.

The chain employs TRBV27 and TRBJ1-1; D is unresolved. The CDR3 extends over 14 amino acids. V was pared by 4 bases and J by 4 bases, with 13 bases between. From germline, CDR1 is MNHEY and CDR2 SMNVEV (reference sequence). The CDR3 here is CASSYTNGPTEAFF. The CDR3 bases are TGTGCCAGCAGTTACACCAATGGGCCCACTGAAGCTTTCTTT.

The genes are TRBV27 and TRBJ1-3; D uncertain. The CDR3 loop spans 13 amino acids. Germline lookup yields CDR1 MNHEY and CDR2 SMNVEV (reference sequence). Between the trimmed V and J ends, which lost 1 base and 3 bases, there was a span of 4 bases. The CDR3, as DNA: TGTGCCAGCAGTTTATGGCTTGGAAACACCATATATTTT. Translation: CASSLWLGNTIYF.

V is TRBV28 and J is TRBJ1-4; D may be TRBD1 (5 bases). The CDR3 is 15 amino acids. The V end lost 1 base, the J end lost 4 bases, and 10 bases lay between the germline ends. In germline, CDR1 is MDHEN, CDR2 SYDVKM. CDR3 residues: CASSLFQGYNEKLFF. CDR3 nucleotide sequence: TGTGCCAGCAGTTTATTCCAGGGATATAATGAAAAACTGTTTTTT.

The rearrangement joins TRBV4-3 to TRBJ2-5; tentative D call: TRBD2 (6 bases). The DNA end is a closer match to TRBJ2-7, so the J assignment may be wrong. Per the germline V gene, CDR1 is LGHNA and CDR2 is YSLEER. The CDR3 runs 16 residues. The CDR3 nucleotides are TGCGCCAGCAGCCGTGACTCGGGACTGACTCCCTACGAGCAGTACTTC. Its protein is CASSRDSGLTPYEQYF.

The gene calls are TRBV28 and TRBJ2-5; a possible D gene is TRBD2 (7 bases). Trimming stripped 7 bases from V and 4 bases from J, with 16 bases between. The CDR3 covers 14 residues. The germline V gene has CDR1 MDHEN and CDR2 SYDVKM. This CDR3 is CASTDRGGAETQYF. As DNA, the CDR3 is TGTGCCAGCACAGATAGGGGGGGCGCAGAGACCCAGTACTTC.

The J gene is TRBJ2-3, the V gene TRBV5-1; D is perhaps TRBD2 (6 bases). The CDR3 covers 16 residues. Germline V lookup: CDR1 SGHRS, CDR2 YFSETQ. V dropped 0 bases and J dropped 6 bases, with 17 bases sitting between them. This CDR3 reads CASSLAAAAGRDTQYF. The CDR3 coding sequence is TGCGCCAGCAGCTTGGCGGCGGCGGCGGGGAGGGATACGCAGTATTTT.

V and J are TRBV28 and TRBJ2-7; 11 bases line up with TRBD2. V lost 3 bases to trimming and J lost 2 bases; unmatched junction nucleotides: 3. The germline V gene has CDR1 MDHEN and CDR2 SYDVKM. The CDR3 runs to 15 residues. CDR3 in amino acids: CASSLIAGGPYEQYF. CDR3 bases: TGTGCCAGCAGTTTGATAGCGGGAGGGCCCTACGAGCAGTACTTC.

This sequence joins TRBV19 and TRBJ2-2; perhaps TRBD2 as D (6 bases). Trimming stripped 2 bases from V and 0 bases from J, with 10 bases between. The germline CDR1 and CDR2 sequences are LNHDA and SQIVND (reference sequence). This CDR3 region has 16 residues. CDR3 sequence reads: CASSITGAPNTGELFF. DNA of the CDR3: TGTGCCAGTAGTATAACGGGAGCCCCGAACACCGGGGAGCTGTTTTTT.

This chain links TRBV6-1 with TRBJ1-6; D gene unclear. Trimming took 3 bases from V and 11 from J, leaving 23 bases between them. This CDR3 region has 17 residues. Germline V gives CDR1 MNHNS, CDR2 SASEGT. CDR3: CASSDQIWAQFSAPLHF. CDR3 bases: TGTGCCAGCAGTGATCAAATTTGGGCCCAGTTTTCGGCACCCCTCCACTTT.

The genes are TRBV27 and TRBJ2-7; TRBD1 might be the D (6 bases). The V and J ends lost 6 bases and 0 bases respectively, with 18 bases between them. The CDR3 spans 16 residues. The germline CDR1 and CDR2 sequences are MNHEY and SMNVEV (reference sequence). The CDR3 sequence is CASSATTGLSSYEQYF. The CDR3 DNA sequence: TGTGCCAGCAGCGCTACGACAGGACTGAGCTCCTACGAGCAGTACTTC.

This chain uses TRBV18 with TRBJ1-1; tentatively, D is TRBD1 (6 bases). There are 14 residues in the CDR3. Trimming shortened V by 2 bases and J by 1 base, and 8 bases separated the two germline ends. CDR1 is KGHSH and CDR2 is LQKENI in the germline V gene. CDR3 in amino acids: CASSPNRANTEAFF. The CDR3 nucleotides are TGTGCCAGCTCACCAAACAGGGCGAACACTGAAGCTTTCTTT.

This chain connects TRBV6-5 to TRBJ2-2, with TRBD2 matching over 7 bases. The CDR3 contains 16 residues. With V trimmed by 0 bases and J by 4 bases, 5 bases remained unmatched. Germline CDR1 is MNHEY and CDR2 is SVGAGI. The CDR3 DNA reads TGTGCCAGCAGTTACTCTGCGGGAGAGGGCACCGGGGAGCTGTTTTTT. Its protein is CASSYSAGEGTGELFF.

The chain links TRBV28 to TRBJ2-5; 8 positions match TRBD2. The J call is uncertain, as TRBJ2-7 better fits the DNA end. The length of the CDR3 is 12 residues. Germline V gene sequence: CDR1 MDHEN, CDR2 SYDVKM. The CDR3 reads CASGLAFYEQYF. CDR3 nucleotide sequence: TGTGCCAGTGGACTAGCTTTCTACGAGCAGTACTTC.

This clone occurred a few times. J is TRBJ1-1 and V is TRBV6-5; tentatively, D is TRBD1 (5 bases). The V and J ends lost 2 bases and 5 bases respectively, with 12 bases between them. CDR1 is MNHEY, CDR2 SVGAGI, per germline. CDR3 length: 14 amino acids. CDR3 residues: CASSYRTGGTEAFF. In DNA form, the CDR3 reads TGTGCCAGCAGTTACCGGACGGGGGGAACTGAAGCTTTCTTT.

V gene TRBV7-9 combines with J gene TRBJ1-2, with a weak D call TRBD1 (5 bases). V lost 2 bases, J lost 2 bases, and 15 bases lay in between. The CDR3 has 16 amino acids. CDR1 and CDR2 from the germline V gene are SEHNR and FQNEAQ (reference sequence). The CDR3 sequence is CASSLKGLGPNYGYTF. In DNA form, the CDR3 reads TGTGCCAGCAGCTTAAAGGGGCTGGGGCCGAACTATGGCTACACCTTC. Together with reference TRBV7-9 and TRBJ1-2, the CDR3 gives the full variable domain: DTGVSQNPRHKITKRGQNVTFRCDPISEHNRLYWYRQTLGQGPEFLTYFQNEAQLEKSRLLSDRFSAERPKGSFSTLEIQRTEQGDSAMYLCASSLKGLGPNYGYTFGSGTRLTVV.

The CDR3 DNA is TGTGCCAGCAGTTCGCCGACAGGGCACTACGAGCAGTACTTC. Amino acid sequence: CASSSPTGHYEQYF. V gene TRBV28 combines with J gene TRBJ2-7; TRBD1 agrees at 7 bases. V lost 4 bases and J lost 3; bases outside the gene matches: 6. This CDR3 region has 14 residues. Germline V gives CDR1 MDHEN, CDR2 SYDVKM. The full variable domain, its missing parts supplied by reference TRBV28 and TRBJ2-7, is DVKVTQSSRYLVKRTGEKVFLECVQDMDHENMFWYRQDPGLGLRLIYFSYDVKMKEKGDIPEGYSVSREKKERFSLILESASTNQTSMYLCASSSPTGHYEQYFGPGTRLTVT.